This TCR beta chain originates from a study of T cell responses to AZD1222 COVID-19 vaccine. Per the germline V gene, CDR1 is GTSNPN and CDR2 is SVGIG (reference sequence). CDR3 length equals 13 residues. V lost 3 bases and J lost 3, with 6 bases in between. Only in-frame clones appear in the TCRdb table, and some are missing; sequencing was by immunoSEQ multiplex PCR. The sample contains about 120,000 clones, around 92% of which appear only once. Sequences were derived from peripheral blood, sampled on day 0 of AZD1222 vaccination. This sequence originates from an adult in good health. The chain employs TRBV30 and TRBJ1-6, with D perhaps TRBD1 (6 bases). CDR3 in amino acids: CAWRQGYNSPLHF. The CDR3 bases are TGTGCCTGGAGACAGGGCTATAATTCACCCCTCCACTTT. The full variable domain, with the rest looked up from reference TRBV30 and TRBJ1-6, is SQTIHQWPATLVQPVGSPLSLECTVEGTSNPNLYWYRQAAGRGLQLLFYSVGIGQISSEVPQNLSASRPQDRQFILSSKKLLLSDSGFYLCAWRQGYNSPLHFGNGTRLTVT.